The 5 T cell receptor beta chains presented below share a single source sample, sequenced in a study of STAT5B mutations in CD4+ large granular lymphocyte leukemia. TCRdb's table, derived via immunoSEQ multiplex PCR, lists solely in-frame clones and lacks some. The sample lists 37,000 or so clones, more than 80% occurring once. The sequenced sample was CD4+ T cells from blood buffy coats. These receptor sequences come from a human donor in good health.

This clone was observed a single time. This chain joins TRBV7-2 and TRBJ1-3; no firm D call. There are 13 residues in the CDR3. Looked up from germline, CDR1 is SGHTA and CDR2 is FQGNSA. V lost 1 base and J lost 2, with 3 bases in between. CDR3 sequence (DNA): TGTGCCAGCAGCTTAGGGGCTGGAAACACCATATATTTT. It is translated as CASSLGAGNTIYF.

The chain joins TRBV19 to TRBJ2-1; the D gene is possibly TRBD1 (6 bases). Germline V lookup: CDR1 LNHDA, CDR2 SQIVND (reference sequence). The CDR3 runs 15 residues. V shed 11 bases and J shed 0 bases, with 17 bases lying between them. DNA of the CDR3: TGTGCCCGGTCAGGGGTGCAGAGCTCCTACAATGAGCAGTTCTTC. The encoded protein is CARSGVQSSYNEQFF.

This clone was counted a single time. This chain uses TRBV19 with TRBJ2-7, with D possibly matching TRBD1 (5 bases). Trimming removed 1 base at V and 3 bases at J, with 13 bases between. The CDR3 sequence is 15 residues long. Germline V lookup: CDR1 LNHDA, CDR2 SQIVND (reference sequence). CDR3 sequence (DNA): TGTGCCAGTAGTATAGGAAGTGACAGCCTCTACGAGCAGTACTTC. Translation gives CASSIGSDSLYEQYF.

The CDR3 loop reads CASSDWGAGGNEQFF. CDR3 nucleotide sequence: TGTGCCAGCAGTGATTGGGGGGCAGGGGGCAATGAGCAGTTCTTC. The chain is built from TRBV6-1 and TRBJ2-1; perhaps TRBD1 as D (7 bases). Germline loops: CDR1 MNHNS, CDR2 SASEGT. V lost 3 bases and J 6 bases, leaving 15 bases between the germline ends. The CDR3 is 15 residues long.

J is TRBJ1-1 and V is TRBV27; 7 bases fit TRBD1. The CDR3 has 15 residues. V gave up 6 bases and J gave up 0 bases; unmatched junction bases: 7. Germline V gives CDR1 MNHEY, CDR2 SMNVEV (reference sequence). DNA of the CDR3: TGTGCCAGCAGGCCGACGGGACAGCTGAACACTGAAGCTTTCTTT. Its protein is CASRPTGQLNTEAFF.